The rows below give T cell receptor beta chains drawn from one sample of a study of cytomegalovirus exposure and HLA in healthy donors. The table came from immunoSEQ multiplex PCR; TCRdb's copy has only in-frame clones and leaves some out. Seen here are 100,000 or so clones, roughly 70% observed once, and the top ten hold roughly 1.3%. The sequenced sample was PBMCs. These receptors all stem from a man aged 35-49 years in good health and CMV-seronegative. CDR3s include the opening cysteine and the closing phenylalanine or tryptophan. D genes are given only for firm matches. Clone size is not always given. Where it is, it says once, few, many or a class for expanded clones.

D,size,V,J,DNA,CDR3
-,-,TRBV4-1,TRBJ2-2,TGCGCCAGCAGCATCCATACCGGGGAGCTGTTTTTT,CASSIHTGELFF
-,-,TRBV6-5,TRBJ2-7,TGTGCCAGCAGTTACCGGTCCGAACTTACCTACGAGCAGTACTTC,CASSYRSELTYEQYF
-,-,TRBV29-1,TRBJ2-3,TGCAGCGTTGCACAGGTCAAGGATACGCAGTATTTT,CSVAQVKDTQYF
-,-,TRBV4-1,TRBJ2-7,TGCGCCAGCAGCCAAGACTACAGCTACGAGCAGTACTTC,CASSQDYSYEQYF
-,-,TRBV7-9,TRBJ2-2,TGTGCCAGCAGCCCCAAGAGGGACACCGGGGAGCTGTTTTTT,CASSPKRDTGELFF
-,few,TRBV27,TRBJ2-7,TGTGCCAGCAGTTGGGATAGCGGCTACGAGCAGTACTTC,CASSWDSGYEQYF
-,-,TRBV27,TRBJ2-7,TGTGCCAGCAGTCCCCTGGGCACAAGCTCCTACGAGCAGTACTTC,CASSPLGTSSYEQYF
TRBD1,-,TRBV5-1,TRBJ2-7,TGCGCCAGCAGCCCCGGGACAGGGGGGACGTACGAGCAGTACTTC,CASSPGTGGTYEQYF
TRBD1,-,TRBV5-6,TRBJ1-3,TGTGCCAGCAGCTTGGTAGCAGGGGGTCGGAACACCATATATTTT,CASSLVAGGRNTIYF
TRBD1,few,TRBV18,TRBJ2-7,TGTGCCAGCTCACCGGACAGGGTCACCTACGAGCAGTACTTC,CASSPDRVTYEQYF
-,-,TRBV5-7,TRBJ1-3,TGTGCCAGCAGCTCCCAGGGGCCTCACTCTGGAAACACCATATATTTT,CASSSQGPHSGNTIYF
TRBD2,-,TRBV7-9,TRBJ2-2,TGTGCCACCATAAGCGGGGGAGAGCCCACCGGGGAGCTGTTTTTT,CATISGGEPTGELFF
-,-,TRBV25-1,TRBJ2-7,TGTGCCAGCAGTGAATCGTGGACAGCCAGCTACGAGCAGTACTTC,CASSESWTASYEQYF
TRBD1,-,TRBV6-1,TRBJ1-4,TGTGCCAGCAGTGCGAGGGGGCTGGGTAATGAAAAACTGTTTTTT,CASSARGLGNEKLFF
-,few,TRBV6-5,TRBJ2-7,TGTGCCAGCAGTTACCCGGGTACGACCTACGAGCAGTACTTC,CASSYPGTTYEQYF
TRBD2,once,TRBV6-1,TRBJ2-7,TGTGCCAGCAGTGAGGGACTAGCGGGAGTTTTCGAGCAGTACTTC,CASSEGLAGVFEQYF
-,-,TRBV27,TRBJ1-6,TGTGCCAGCACCTCCGCAGGGGCCGACTATAATTCACCCCTCCACTTT,CASTSAGADYNSPLHF
-,few,TRBV11-3,TRBJ2-1,TGTGCCAGCAGCTTAAGCCAGGGTGTCAATGAGCAGTTCTTC,CASSLSQGVNEQFF
TRBD2,-,TRBV6-6,TRBJ2-5,TGTGCCAGCAGTTATGGGACTAGCCTGCGCGAGACCCAGTACTTC,CASSYGTSLRETQYF
-,-,TRBV2,TRBJ2-1,TGTGCCAGCAGTGAGGGAGGGCAGTTCTTC,CASSEGGQFF
-,-,TRBV19,TRBJ1-6,TGTGCCAGTAGTGCCGCGGGCGCGAGGGTTTCACCCCTCCACTTT,CASSAAGARVSPLHF
-,few,TRBV20-1,TRBJ1-1,TGCAGTGCTACACAGGGCACTGAAGCTTTCTTT,CSATQGTEAFF
TRBD2,-,TRBV10-2,TRBJ2-2,TGCGCCAGCAGAGCGGGAGGGCGGGACACCGGGGAGCTGTTTTTT,CASRAGGRDTGELFF
TRBD1,-,TRBV5-6,TRBJ1-2,TGTGCCAGCAGGGGACAGGGTTGGGGCTACACCTTC,CASRGQGWGYTF
-,-,TRBV6-6,TRBJ2-2,TGTGCCAGCAGTTCAGGGGGCGGGGGCACCGGGGAGCTGTTTTTT,CASSSGGGGTGELFF
TRBD1,once,TRBV29-1,TRBJ2-3,TGCAGCGCCCTGAGGGACAGGGGAAGCACAGATACGCAGTATTTT,CSALRDRGSTDTQYF
TRBD1,-,TRBV6-1,TRBJ2-7,TGTGCCAGCAGCCCGGGACAGGGAGCCTACGAGCAGTACTTC,CASSPGQGAYEQYF
-,-,TRBV7-3,TRBJ2-7,TGTGCCAGCAGCCCTCCCGGACCCGGGGGAGAGCAGTACTTC,CASSPPGPGGEQYF
-,-,TRBV18,TRBJ1-5,TGTGCCAGCTCACTAAGACAGGAGATGGGCCAGCCCCAGCATTTT,CASSLRQEMGQPQHF
-,few,TRBV4-2,TRBJ1-2,TGTGCCAGCAGCCAAGATAGGGGAGGGGCTGGCTACACCTTC,CASSQDRGGAGYTF
-,-,TRBV6-1,TRBJ2-7,TGTGCCAGCAGTATGGACACAGTCTCCTACGAGCAGTACTTC,CASSMDTVSYEQYF
-,-,TRBV9,TRBJ1-1,TGTGCCAGCAGCGGATCAGGGGACACTGAAGCTTTCTTT,CASSGSGDTEAFF
-,-,TRBV19,TRBJ2-1,TGTGCCAGTAGGTACGGGGGTCACAATGAGCAGTTCTTC,CASRYGGHNEQFF
TRBD2,once,TRBV13,TRBJ2-5,TGTGCCAGCAGCTTAGGATTAGCGGGCAACCAAGAGACCCAGTACTTC,CASSLGLAGNQETQYF
TRBD2,-,TRBV2,TRBJ2-3,TGTGCCAGCAGTGGGACTAGCGGGGGCCCTGCCCGCACAGATACGCAGTATTTT,CASSGTSGGPARTDTQYF
-,-,TRBV6-5,TRBJ2-7,TGTGCCAGCAGTTACTCTCTGGGGAGCTCCTACGAGCAGTACTTC,CASSYSLGSSYEQYF
-,few,TRBV5-1,TRBJ1-2,TGCGCCAGCAGCTTAGAGGGCCGCCCCTCCGACTATGGCTACACCTTC,CASSLEGRPSDYGYTF
-,-,TRBV29-1,TRBJ2-3,TGCAGCGTTTTACACACAGATACGCAGTATTTT,CSVLHTDTQYF
TRBD1,-,TRBV7-9,TRBJ1-4,TGTGCCAGCAGCCCTACCGGGACAGGGTACGTCGGTAATGAAAAACTGTTTTTT,CASSPTGTGYVGNEKLFF
TRBD1,-,TRBV6-5,TRBJ2-7,TGTGCCAGCAGTTCCCTCGACAGGGATCCGTCCTACGAGCAGTACTTC,CASSSLDRDPSYEQYF
-,-,TRBV28,TRBJ2-6,TGTGCCAGCAGTTTGGCAGGGTCTGGGGCCAACGTCCTGACTTTC,CASSLAGSGANVLTF